Listed here are 21 T cell receptor beta chains from one sample, sequenced in a study of T-cell memory formation after mild COVID-19. TCRdb reprocessed the 5' RACE reads with MiXCR, giving one entry per CDR3 protein. The sample lists 270,000 or so distinct CDR3 sequences; over 15% were seen once. The sequencing sample was made of PBMCs or a T cell subset sorted from them (not recorded which). The receptors come from a man aged 18 to 29 who had mild COVID-19 (a few samples of this study predate the infection). Cell type and time point are not known.

This clonotype was recorded a few times. The chain employs TRBV6-5 and TRBJ1-1; D gene ambiguous. Germline V lookup: CDR1 MNHEY, CDR2 SVGAGI. V lost 4 bases to trimming and J lost 1 base, with 7 bases between them. CDR3 length: 13 residues. CDR3 protein: CASSSAPNTEAFF. The CDR3 DNA is TGTGCCAGCAGTTCCGCTCCGAACACTGAAGCTTTCTTT.

This clonotype was seen a few times. The genes are TRBV5-4 and TRBJ2-7; a possible D gene is TRBD2 (6 bases). Trimming pared 2 bases from V and 6 bases from J, leaving 15 bases between. The CDR3 covers 14 residues. Germline-derived CDR1 and CDR2 are SGHNT and YYREEE (reference sequence). The CDR3 bases are TGTGCCAGCAGCTTCACGGGGGAGAGAGGCGAGCAGTACTTC. Its translation: CASSFTGERGEQYF.

This clonotype was detected many times. The chain carries TRBV25-1 and TRBJ2-2, with TRBD1 matching over 10 bases. Germline V gives CDR1 MGHDK, CDR2 SYGVNS. V trimming: 8 bases; J trimming: 3 bases; junction bases outside the gene matches: 6. The CDR3 loop spans 15 amino acids. CDR3 amino acids: CASAAGTGDTGELFF. The DNA for the CDR3 is TGTGCCAGCGCAGCCGGGACAGGGGACACCGGGGAGCTGTTTTTT.

This clonotype was detected ten times or more. The chain employs TRBV5-1 and TRBJ2-5; the D is unclear. The CDR3 sequence is 11 residues long. Germline-derived CDR1 and CDR2 are SGHRS and YFSETQ. The V and J ends lost 0 bases and 8 bases respectively, with 5 bases between them. The CDR3 protein is CASSLEGTQYF. The CDR3 region has the DNA TGCGCCAGCAGCTTGGAGGGAACCCAGTACTTC.

This chain links TRBV6-5 with TRBJ1-2, with D unclear. Germline V gene sequence: CDR1 MNHEY, CDR2 SVGAGI. V was shortened by 0 bases and J by 5 bases, with 13 bases between the two germline ends. This CDR3 contains 15 residues. CDR3 bases: TGTGCCAGCAGTTACTCACCCCTTCTTGGGTATGGCTACACCTTC. Translation gives CASSYSPLLGYGYTF.

This clonotype was seen a few times. This chain connects TRBV27 to TRBJ2-3, with a weak D call TRBD1 (6 bases). The CDR3 is 15 residues long. Trimming shortened V by 3 bases and J by 0 bases, and 10 bases separated the two germline ends. Per germline, CDR1 MNHEY and CDR2 SMNVEV (reference sequence). The DNA of the CDR3 is TGTGCCAGCAGTTTCTGGACAGCTAGCACAGATACGCAGTATTTT. Protein sequence: CASSFWTASTDTQYF.

CDR3 DNA: TGTGCCAGCAGCCCGAACCTTGGAACATACAACGAGCAGTACTTC. It codes for CASSPNLGTYNEQYF. V and J are TRBV6-5 and TRBJ2-7; D not certain. The CDR3 spans 15 residues. CDR1 and CDR2 (germline): MNHEY, SVGAGI. Trimming took off 6 bases at V and 5 bases at J, with 20 bases between the two ends.

The V gene is TRBV29-1, the J gene TRBJ2-7, with 11 bases lining up with TRBD2. The V gene end was trimmed by 6 bases and the J gene end by 7 bases; junction bases not matched to a gene: 14. The CDR3 runs to 15 residues. From germline, CDR1 is SQVTM and CDR2 ANQGSEA. The CDR3 sequence is CSVAGLAGGRDEQYF. The CDR3 DNA is TGCAGCGTGGCCGGGTTAGCGGGGGGGCGAGATGAGCAGTACTTC.

This clonotype was detected a few times. The J gene is TRBJ2-5, the V gene TRBV4-2, with 7 bases identical to TRBD2. V lost 3 bases and J lost 2; bases outside the gene matches: 3. Germline V CDR1 and CDR2: LGHNA, YNFKEQ. This CDR3 has 14 residues. The CDR3 spells CASSQSGAQETQYF. The CDR3 DNA sequence: TGTGCCAGCAGCCAGAGCGGGGCGCAAGAGACCCAGTACTTC.

This clonotype was recorded a few times. The chain couples TRBV11-1 to TRBJ2-7, with 8 bases identical to TRBD1. Germline lookup yields CDR1 SGHAT and CDR2 FQDESV (reference sequence). This CDR3 is 14 amino acids long. J was trimmed by 7 bases and V by 5 bases; bases with no gene match: 10. CDR3 in DNA: TGTGCCAGCAGCGCCTGGGGACAGGCCGTGGAGCAGTACTTC. It encodes CASSAWGQAVEQYF.

This clonotype has a handful of counts. The chain links TRBV6-6 to TRBJ2-1; TRBD2 matches 9 bases. This CDR3 has 16 residues. The ends lost 0 bases at V and 4 bases at J; junction bases unmatched: 4. The germline CDR1 and CDR2 sequences are MNHNY and SVGAGI (reference sequence). The CDR3 is CASSYSGLAPYNEQFF. For the CDR3, the DNA is TGTGCCAGCAGTTACTCTGGACTAGCGCCGTACAATGAGCAGTTCTTC.

The chain couples TRBV20-1 to TRBJ1-6; perhaps TRBD1 as D (6 bases). The CDR3 loop spans 13 amino acids. Germline V gene sequence: CDR1 DFQATT, CDR2 SNEGSKA (reference sequence). The germline V and J ends were trimmed by 7 bases and 5 bases, with 12 bases remaining between them. CDR3 nucleotides: TGCAGTGGGGCGGGGGCTAATAATTCACCCCTCCACTTT. It yields the protein CSGAGANNSPLHF.

The genes are TRBV12-3 or TRBV12-4 and TRBJ2-1; 10 bases agree with TRBD2. There are 16 residues in the CDR3. J lost 4 bases, V lost 3 bases, and 6 bases had no gene match. CDR3 nucleotide sequence: TGTGCCAGCAGTTTCCCTCTAGCGGGGGCATACAATGAGCAGTTCTTC. Its protein product is CASSFPLAGAYNEQFF.

This clonotype was counted between two and nine times. The chain uses TRBV2 and TRBJ2-7, with D unclear. The V end was cut by 2 bases, the J end by 3 bases, with 11 bases between. This CDR3 spans 14 amino acids. Germline V gene sequence: CDR1 SNHLY, CDR2 FYNNEI. As DNA, the CDR3 is TGTGCCAGCAGTGAAACGCGGCAGATCTACGAGCAGTACGTC. This gives the protein CASSETRQIYEQYV.

This clonotype was seen a few times. The rearrangement links TRBV6-2 or TRBV6-3 to TRBJ2-5, with D maybe TRBD2 (5 bases). Germline CDR1 reads MNHEY; CDR2 reads SVGEGT. The CDR3 extends over 16 amino acids. Trimming removed 2 bases at V and 5 bases at J, with 18 bases between. DNA of the CDR3: TGTGCCAGCAGTTACGGCCCGGGGTCCCCCATTGAGACCCAGTACTTC. It specifies CASSYGPGSPIETQYF.

The rearrangement uses TRBV24-1 and TRBJ2-2, with 10 bases aligning to TRBD1. V was clipped by 9 bases and J by 2 bases; unmatched bases: 5. The CDR3 contains 15 residues. Per the germline V gene, CDR1 is KGHDR and CDR2 is SFDVKD. CDR3 in DNA: TGTGCCACCGGAGACAGGGGGCACAACACCGGGGAGCTGTTTTTT. As protein: CATGDRGHNTGELFF.

This clonotype was observed a few times. The chain is built from TRBV20-1 and TRBJ2-7, with 8 positions matching TRBD1. Per the germline V gene, CDR1 is DFQATT and CDR2 is SNEGSKA (reference sequence). CDR3 length equals 13 residues. Trimming took 6 bases from V and 3 from J; bases not matched to a gene: 7. CDR3 amino acids: CSALTGDGYEQYF. DNA for the CDR3: TGCAGTGCGCTGACAGGGGATGGCTACGAGCAGTACTTC.

V and J are TRBV11-2 and TRBJ2-4; D unresolved. The CDR3 covers 13 residues. The germline gives CDR1 SGHAT, CDR2 FQNNGV. V was clipped by 7 bases and J by 0 bases, with 7 bases between them. CDR3 sequence reads: CASTTLAKNIQYF. The CDR3 DNA is TGTGCCAGCACCACCCTAGCCAAAAACATTCAGTACTTC.

This rearrangement joins TRBV20-1 to TRBJ1-1, with D perhaps matching TRBD1 (6 bases). V was trimmed by 3 bases and J by 1 base, leaving 15 bases between them. CDR3 length: 15 amino acids. Germline values: CDR1 DFQATT, CDR2 SNEGSKA (reference sequence). Here the CDR3 reads CSASLPGHTNTEAFF. DNA for the CDR3: TGCAGTGCTAGCCTCCCGGGACACACGAACACTGAAGCTTTCTTT.

CDR3 sequence: CASSEQGGAQETQYF. The CDR3 region has the DNA TGCGCCAGCAGCGAGCAAGGGGGGGCTCAAGAGACCCAGTACTTC. The chain has TRBV5-1 and TRBJ2-5; possibly TRBD2 for D (7 bases). V gave up 4 bases and J gave up 2 bases, with 15 bases separating them. The CDR3 spans 15 residues. In germline, CDR1 is SGHRS, CDR2 YFSETQ. The full variable domain, its missing parts supplied by reference TRBV5-1 and TRBJ2-5, is KAGVTQTPRYLIKTRGQQVTLSCSPISGHRSVSWYQQTPGQGLQFLFEYFSETQRNKGNFPGRFSGRQFSNSRSEMNVSTLELGDSALYLCASSEQGGAQETQYFGPGTRLLVL.

This clonotype came up a few times. The rearrangement uses TRBV9 and TRBJ1-5; D not resolved. In germline, CDR1 is SGDLS, CDR2 YYNGEE. Trimming took 5 bases from V and 2 from J, leaving 8 bases between them. The CDR3 sequence is 13 residues long. The CDR3, as DNA: TGTGCCAGCAGTAGGAAAGGCAATCAGCCCCAGCATTTT. Protein: CASSRKGNQPQHF.